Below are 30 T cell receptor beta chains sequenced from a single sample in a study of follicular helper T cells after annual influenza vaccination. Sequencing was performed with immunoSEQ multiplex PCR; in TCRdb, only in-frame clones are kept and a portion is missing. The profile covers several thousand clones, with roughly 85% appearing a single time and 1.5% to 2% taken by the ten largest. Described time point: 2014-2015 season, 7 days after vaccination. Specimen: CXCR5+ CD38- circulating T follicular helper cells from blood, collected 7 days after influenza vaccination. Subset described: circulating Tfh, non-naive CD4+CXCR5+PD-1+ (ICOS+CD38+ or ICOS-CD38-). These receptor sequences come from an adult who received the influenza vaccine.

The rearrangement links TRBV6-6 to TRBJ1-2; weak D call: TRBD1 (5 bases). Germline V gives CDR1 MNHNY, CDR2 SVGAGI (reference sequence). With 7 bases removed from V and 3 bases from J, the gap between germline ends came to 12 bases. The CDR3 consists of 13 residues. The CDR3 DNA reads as TGTGCCAGCAATAGGGGTGGGGACTATGGCTACACCTTC. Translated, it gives CASNRGGDYGYTF.

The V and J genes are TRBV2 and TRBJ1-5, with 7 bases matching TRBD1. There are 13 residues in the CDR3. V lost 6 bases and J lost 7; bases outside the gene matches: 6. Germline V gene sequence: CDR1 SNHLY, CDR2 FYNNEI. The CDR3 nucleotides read TGTGCCAGCAGCCAAACAGGGGTACAGCCCCAGCATTTT. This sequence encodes CASSQTGVQPQHF. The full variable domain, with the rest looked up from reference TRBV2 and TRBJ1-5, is EPEVTQTPSHQVTQMGQEVILRCVPISNHLYFYWYRQILGQKVEFLVSFYNNEISEKSEIFDDQFSVERPDGSNFTLKIRSTKLEDSAMYFCASSQTGVQPQHFGDGTRLSIL.

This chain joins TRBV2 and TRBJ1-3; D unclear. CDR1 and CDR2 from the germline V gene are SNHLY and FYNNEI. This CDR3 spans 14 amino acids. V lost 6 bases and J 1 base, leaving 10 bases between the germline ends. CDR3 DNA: TGTGCCAGCAGCCTTTTGGAATCTGGAAACACCATATATTTT. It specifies CASSLLESGNTIYF.

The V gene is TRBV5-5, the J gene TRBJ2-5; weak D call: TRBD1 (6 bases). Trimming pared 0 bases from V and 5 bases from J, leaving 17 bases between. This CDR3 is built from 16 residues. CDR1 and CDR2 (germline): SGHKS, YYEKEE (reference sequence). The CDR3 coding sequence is TGTGCCAGCAGCTTGGCCCCAGGGGCGGGCGGGGAGACCCAGTACTTC. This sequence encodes CASSLAPGAGGETQYF.

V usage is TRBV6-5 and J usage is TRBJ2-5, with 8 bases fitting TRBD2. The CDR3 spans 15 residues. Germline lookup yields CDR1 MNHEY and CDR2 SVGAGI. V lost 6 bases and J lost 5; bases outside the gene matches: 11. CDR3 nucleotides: TGTGCCAGCAGCCGCACTAGGACTAGCCGGGAGACCCAGTACTTC. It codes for CASSRTRTSRETQYF.

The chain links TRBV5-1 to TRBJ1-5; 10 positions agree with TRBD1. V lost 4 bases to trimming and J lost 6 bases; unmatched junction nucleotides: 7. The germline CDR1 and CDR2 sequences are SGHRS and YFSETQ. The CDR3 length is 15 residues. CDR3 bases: TGCGCCAGCAGCGCGTCGACAGGGGGCACTCAGCCCCAGCATTTT. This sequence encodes CASSASTGGTQPQHF.

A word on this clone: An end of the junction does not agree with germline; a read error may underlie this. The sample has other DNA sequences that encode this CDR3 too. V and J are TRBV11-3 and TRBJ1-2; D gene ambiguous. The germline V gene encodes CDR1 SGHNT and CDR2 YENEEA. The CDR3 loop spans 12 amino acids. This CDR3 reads CASSLAVGGYTF. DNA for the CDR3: TGTGCCAGCAGTTTAGCAGTTGGTGGCTACACCTTC.

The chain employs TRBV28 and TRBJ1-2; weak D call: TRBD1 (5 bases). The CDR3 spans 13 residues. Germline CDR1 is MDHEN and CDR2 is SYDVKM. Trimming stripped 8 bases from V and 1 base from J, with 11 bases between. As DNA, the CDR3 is TGTGCCAGCGGGGACGGTTATAACTATGGCTACACCTTC. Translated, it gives CASGDGYNYGYTF.

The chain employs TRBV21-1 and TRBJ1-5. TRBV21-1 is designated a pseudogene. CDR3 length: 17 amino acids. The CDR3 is CASRAAVATWHHQPQHF. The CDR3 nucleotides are TGTGCCAGCAGGGCAGCGGTAGCTACATGGCATCATCAGCCCCAGCATTTT.

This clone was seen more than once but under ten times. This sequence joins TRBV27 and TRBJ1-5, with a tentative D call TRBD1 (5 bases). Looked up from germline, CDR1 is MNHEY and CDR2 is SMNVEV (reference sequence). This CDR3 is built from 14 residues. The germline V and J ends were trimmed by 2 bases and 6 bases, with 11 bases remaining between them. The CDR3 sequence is CASSLQGRGQPQHF. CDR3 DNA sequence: TGTGCCAGCAGTTTACAGGGACGTGGTCAGCCCCAGCATTTT.

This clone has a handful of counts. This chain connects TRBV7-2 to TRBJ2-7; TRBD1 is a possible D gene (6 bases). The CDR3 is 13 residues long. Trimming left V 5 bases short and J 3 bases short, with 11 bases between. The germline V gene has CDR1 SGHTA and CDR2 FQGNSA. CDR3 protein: CASSGDTRYEQYF. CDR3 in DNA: TGTGCCAGCAGCGGGGACACCCGCTACGAGCAGTACTTC.

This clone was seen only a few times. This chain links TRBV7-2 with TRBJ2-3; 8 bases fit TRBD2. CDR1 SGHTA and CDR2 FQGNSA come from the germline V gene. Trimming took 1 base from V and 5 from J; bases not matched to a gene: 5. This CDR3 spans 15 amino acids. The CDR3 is CASSLDPGGRDTQYF. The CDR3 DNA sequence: TGTGCCAGCAGCTTAGACCCGGGGGGGCGAGATACGCAGTATTTT.

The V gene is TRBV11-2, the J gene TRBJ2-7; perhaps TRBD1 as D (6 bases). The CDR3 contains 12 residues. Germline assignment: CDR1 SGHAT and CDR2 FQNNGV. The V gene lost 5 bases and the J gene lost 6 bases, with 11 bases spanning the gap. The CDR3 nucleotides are TGTGCCAGCAGCCTTGGGACAAGCGAGCAGTACTTC. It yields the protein CASSLGTSEQYF.

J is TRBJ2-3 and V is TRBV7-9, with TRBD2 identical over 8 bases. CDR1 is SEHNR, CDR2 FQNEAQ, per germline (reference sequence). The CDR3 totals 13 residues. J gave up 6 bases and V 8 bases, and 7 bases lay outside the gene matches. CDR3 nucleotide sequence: TGTGCCAGCCGGGGGACTAGTGGGGATACGCAGTATTTT. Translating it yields CASRGTSGDTQYF.

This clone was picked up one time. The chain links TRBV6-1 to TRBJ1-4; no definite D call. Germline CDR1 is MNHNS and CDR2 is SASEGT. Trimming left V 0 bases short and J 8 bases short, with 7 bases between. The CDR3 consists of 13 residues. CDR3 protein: CASSEAPREKLFF. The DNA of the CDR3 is TGTGCCAGCAGTGAAGCCCCTCGGGAAAAACTGTTTTTT.

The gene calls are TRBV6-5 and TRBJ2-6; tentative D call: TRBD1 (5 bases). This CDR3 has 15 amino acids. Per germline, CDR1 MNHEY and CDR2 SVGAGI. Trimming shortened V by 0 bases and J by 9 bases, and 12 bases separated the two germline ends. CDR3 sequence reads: CASSYSKGQSNVLTF. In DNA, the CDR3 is TGTGCCAGCAGTTACTCGAAAGGACAAAGCAACGTCCTGACTTTC.

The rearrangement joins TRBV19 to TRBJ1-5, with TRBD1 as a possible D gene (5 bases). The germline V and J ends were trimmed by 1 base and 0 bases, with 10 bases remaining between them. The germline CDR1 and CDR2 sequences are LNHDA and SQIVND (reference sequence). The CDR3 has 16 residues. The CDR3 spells CASSIGQQYSNQPQHF. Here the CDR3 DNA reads TGTGCCAGTAGTATAGGACAGCAGTATAGCAATCAGCCCCAGCATTTT.

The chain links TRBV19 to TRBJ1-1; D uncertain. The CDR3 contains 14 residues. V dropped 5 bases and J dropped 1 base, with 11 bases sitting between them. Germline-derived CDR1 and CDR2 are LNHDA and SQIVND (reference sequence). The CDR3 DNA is TGTGCCAGTAGTGATGCAGCGGAGAACACTGAAGCTTTCTTT. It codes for CASSDAAENTEAFF.

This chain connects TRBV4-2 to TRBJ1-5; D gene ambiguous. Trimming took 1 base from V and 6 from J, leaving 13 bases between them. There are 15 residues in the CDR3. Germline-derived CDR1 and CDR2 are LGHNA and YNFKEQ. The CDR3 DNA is TGTGCCAGCAGCCAAGTGCTGGGGAACGGTCAGCCCCAGCATTTT. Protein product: CASSQVLGNGQPQHF.

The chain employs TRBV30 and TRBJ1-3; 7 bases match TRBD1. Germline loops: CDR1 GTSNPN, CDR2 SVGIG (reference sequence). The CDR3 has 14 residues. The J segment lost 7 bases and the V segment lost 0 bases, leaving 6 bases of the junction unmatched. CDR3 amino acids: CAWSVIGGGNTIYF. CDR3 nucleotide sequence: TGTGCCTGGAGTGTAATAGGGGGCGGCAACACCATATATTTT. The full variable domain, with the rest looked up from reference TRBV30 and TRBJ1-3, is SQTIHQWPATLVQPVGSPLSLECTVEGTSNPNLYWYRQAAGRGLQLLFYSVGIGQISSEVPQNLSASRPQDRQFILSSKKLLLSDSGFYLCAWSVIGGGNTIYFGEGSWLTVV.

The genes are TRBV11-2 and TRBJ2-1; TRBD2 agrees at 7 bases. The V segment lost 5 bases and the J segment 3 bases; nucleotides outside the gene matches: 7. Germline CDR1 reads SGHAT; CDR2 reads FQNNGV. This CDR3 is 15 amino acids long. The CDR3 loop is CASSAGVVDYNEQFF. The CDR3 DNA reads TGTGCCAGCAGCGCGGGGGTAGTCGACTACAATGAGCAGTTCTTC.

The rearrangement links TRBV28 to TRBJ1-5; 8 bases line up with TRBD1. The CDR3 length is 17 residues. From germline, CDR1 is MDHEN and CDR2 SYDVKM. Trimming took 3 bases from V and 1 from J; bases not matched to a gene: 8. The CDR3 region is CASSFLRTGGSNQPQHF. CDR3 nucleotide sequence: TGTGCCAGCAGTTTCCTACGAACAGGGGGGAGCAATCAGCCCCAGCATTTT.

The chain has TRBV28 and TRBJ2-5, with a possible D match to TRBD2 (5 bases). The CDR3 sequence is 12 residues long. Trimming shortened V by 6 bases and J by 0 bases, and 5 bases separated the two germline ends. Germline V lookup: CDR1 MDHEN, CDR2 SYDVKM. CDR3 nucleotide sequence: TGTGCCAGCAGGGACTACCAAGAGACCCAGTACTTC. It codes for CASRDYQETQYF.

CDR3 DNA sequence: TGTGCCAGCAGTTATCTTCTCGGACAGGGAGAGACCCAGTACTTC. Translated: CASSYLLGQGETQYF. The chain joins TRBV6-6 to TRBJ2-5, with 8 bases identical to TRBD1. Germline lookup yields CDR1 MNHNY and CDR2 SVGAGI (reference sequence). The CDR3 covers 15 residues. V shed 3 bases and J 4 bases; nucleotides not matched to a gene: 7.

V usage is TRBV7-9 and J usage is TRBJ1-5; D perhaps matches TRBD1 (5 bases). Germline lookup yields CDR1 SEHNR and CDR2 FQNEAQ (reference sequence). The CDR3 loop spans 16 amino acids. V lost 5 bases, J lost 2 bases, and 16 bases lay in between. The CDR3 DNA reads TGTGCCAGCAGCCCTGGGGCAGGGCAAGGCAATCAGCCCCAGCATTTT. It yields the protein CASSPGAGQGNQPQHF.

As DNA, the CDR3 is TGCGCCAGCAGCATCGGGGAGCTACTCGGGGATCAGCCCCAGCATTTT. Its protein is CASSIGELLGDQPQHF. The chain links TRBV5-1 to TRBJ1-5; D gene ambiguous. In germline, CDR1 is SGHRS, CDR2 YFSETQ. The CDR3 length is 16 residues. The V gene lost 4 bases and the J gene lost 5 bases, with 19 bases spanning the gap.

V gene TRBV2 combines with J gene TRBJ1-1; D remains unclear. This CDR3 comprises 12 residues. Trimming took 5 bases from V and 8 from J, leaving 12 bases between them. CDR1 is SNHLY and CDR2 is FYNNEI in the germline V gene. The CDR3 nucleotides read TGTGCCAGCAGTAAGGATCGGGGAGAAGCTTTCTTT. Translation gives CASSKDRGEAFF.

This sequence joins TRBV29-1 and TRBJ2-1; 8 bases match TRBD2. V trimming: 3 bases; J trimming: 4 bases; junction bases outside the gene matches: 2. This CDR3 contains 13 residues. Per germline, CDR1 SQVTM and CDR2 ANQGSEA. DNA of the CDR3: TGCAGCGTTGACGGGGGGGCTTACAATGAGCAGTTCTTC. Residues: CSVDGGAYNEQFF.

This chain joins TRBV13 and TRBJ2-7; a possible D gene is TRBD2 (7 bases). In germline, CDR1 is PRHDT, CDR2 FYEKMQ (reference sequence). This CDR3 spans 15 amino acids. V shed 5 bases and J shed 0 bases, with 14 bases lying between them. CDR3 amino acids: CASSNRGGLSYEQYF. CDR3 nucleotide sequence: TGTGCCAGCAGCAATAGGGGGGGCCTCTCCTACGAGCAGTACTTC.

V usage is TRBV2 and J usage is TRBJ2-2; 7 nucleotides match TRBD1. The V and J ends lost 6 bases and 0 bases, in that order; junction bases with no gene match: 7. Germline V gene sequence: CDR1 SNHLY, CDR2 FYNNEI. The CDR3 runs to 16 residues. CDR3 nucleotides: TGTGCCAGCAGCGTACAGGGGCCCGCGAACACCGGGGAGCTGTTTTTT. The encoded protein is CASSVQGPANTGELFF. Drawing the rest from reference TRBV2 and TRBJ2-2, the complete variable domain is EPEVTQTPSHQVTQMGQEVILRCVPISNHLYFYWYRQILGQKVEFLVSFYNNEISEKSEIFDDQFSVERPDGSNFTLKIRSTKLEDSAMYFCASSVQGPANTGELFFGEGSRLTVL.